Below, one T cell receptor beta chain is given with its context. Its antigen remains unknown. The data are from a study of Ad26.COV2.S vaccination and SARS-CoV-2 variants. Whole-study context: Dosing was one shot or two shots 56 days apart.

Germline CDR1 reads SGHTA; CDR2 reads FQGNSA. V was pared by 0 bases and J by 3 bases, with 12 bases between. The CDR3 is 15 amino acids. Documented treatment: approximately 18 received Ad26.COV2.S at low or high dose, single or two shots; 5 received placebo; per-sample allocation not given. Day 63 after the first vaccine or placebo injection was the time point for sampling. Overall study findings and caveats: Spike-specific CD8+ and CD4+ T cell responses reportedly showed substantial breadth after vaccination. Spike-specific TCR breadth was greater in vaccine than placebo recipients.

Assay: immunoSEQ multiplex PCR; the TCRdb copy retains only in-frame clones and omits some. The data hold hundreds of thousands of clones, with roughly 90% observed a single time. The TCR sequence derives from a person aged 18-65 years who received the Ad26.COV2.S COVID-19 vaccine or a placebo. The input for sequencing was peripheral blood, taken in a trial of Ad26.COV2.S vaccine versus placebo. V and J are TRBV7-2 and TRBJ2-7; D is ambiguous. The CDR3 spells CASSLAGGEDYEQYF. DNA of the CDR3: TGTGCCAGCAGCTTAGCGGGCGGTGAAGACTACGAGCAGTACTTC.